These T cell receptor beta chains were read from a single sample in a study of blood T cell repertoires in COVID-19. Generated by immunoSEQ multiplex PCR, the TCRdb table keeps only in-frame clones and is missing some. The top ten clones hold around 14% of a sample with tens of thousands of clones, 70% to 90% of them seen once. Specimen: peripheral blood. These receptor sequences come from a man at least 80 years old with acute or convalescent COVID-19. Both conserved end residues are trimmed from each CDR3. Fields, in order: V gene, CDR3 length, CDR3 protein.

TRBV13	10	ASSSPQDGYT
TRBV18	10	ASSRGGDGYT
TRBV30	14	AWGAPWTGSSYEQY
TRBV10-2	12	ASTGQGAHTEAF
TRBV6-5	13	ASRRQGGGTDTQY
TRBV6-1	11	ASSEGIQAEAF
TRBV29-1	11	SVAGRGDEKLF
TRBV12-5	13	ASGSIDRVGETQY
TRBV12-5	17	ASGLVRGGYSAMNTEAF
TRBV6-5	11	ASSPDRFYEQY
TRBV5-4	13	ATKGQGALNTEAF
TRBV6-5	13	ASLRPGQSNQPQH
TRBV9	13	ASSVGWGDYNEQF
TRBV15	12	ATSPGDANEKLF
TRBV27	13	ASRHSGTGSYEQY
TRBV11-2	13	ASSFQHYSGNTIY
TRBV7-8	11	ASSLGGGGEQY
TRBV7-2	13	ASSLSGGALDTQY
TRBV18	13	ASSPPGQLDSEAF
TRBV6-5	13	ASTPQGSSSYEQY
TRBV5-1	11	ASSFEGEIGYT
TRBV20-1	9	SATGGTGYT
TRBV10-1	12	ASSESTRGTEAF
TRBV6-4	15	ASTFGVQTFSNQPQH
TRBV2	13	ASSAGLTLKETQY
TRBV3-1/TRBV3-2	14	ASSPTGGGPGGELF
TRBV2	15	ASSEAPGQIHTGTQY
TRBV15	12	ATRTSPTNEKLF
TRBV5-1	13	ASSPQGAFTGELF
TRBV28	12	ASGSGLNNQPQH
TRBV19	13	ASSIIGQGRTEAF
TRBV2	12	ASSSGSLSYEQY
TRBV5-8	11	ASSLRGRDGYT
TRBV19	13	ASSMGQGGVYEQY
TRBV10-3	14	AISESGLRLGNTIY
TRBV7-6	17	ASSLVGQGNLQVNTEAF
TRBV3-1/TRBV3-2	16	ASSQAFDSPLSYETQY
TRBV11-3	14	ASSLGVGGTYNEQF
TRBV6-5	10	ASRRPGQDHT
TRBV12-3/TRBV12-4	10	ASSVGDYGYT
TRBV2	13	ASSDDRMNTGELF
TRBV2	12	ASSVDKYTGELF
TRBV5-1	11	ASSLGGTLGAF
TRBV30	13	AWSGPLAGGETQY
TRBV6-5	12	ASSRSGGTGELF
TRBV6-2/TRBV6-3	11	ASSFHGTGELF
TRBV13	9	ASSLGREQY
TRBV2	10	ASSRSSYEQY
TRBV5-1	12	ASTLRDRGYEQY
TRBV15	17	ATSRDREQGELMNTEAF
TRBV7-9	14	ASSTTGVALKGGYT
TRBV12-5	17	ASGSTLGQGKLAKNIQY
TRBV11-1	12	ASSLSGTDHGYT
TRBV7-9	14	ASSPRELAPGTEAF
TRBV6-6	12	ASSRQGEIYEQY
TRBV5-1	15	ASSSLAGGPSRDIQY